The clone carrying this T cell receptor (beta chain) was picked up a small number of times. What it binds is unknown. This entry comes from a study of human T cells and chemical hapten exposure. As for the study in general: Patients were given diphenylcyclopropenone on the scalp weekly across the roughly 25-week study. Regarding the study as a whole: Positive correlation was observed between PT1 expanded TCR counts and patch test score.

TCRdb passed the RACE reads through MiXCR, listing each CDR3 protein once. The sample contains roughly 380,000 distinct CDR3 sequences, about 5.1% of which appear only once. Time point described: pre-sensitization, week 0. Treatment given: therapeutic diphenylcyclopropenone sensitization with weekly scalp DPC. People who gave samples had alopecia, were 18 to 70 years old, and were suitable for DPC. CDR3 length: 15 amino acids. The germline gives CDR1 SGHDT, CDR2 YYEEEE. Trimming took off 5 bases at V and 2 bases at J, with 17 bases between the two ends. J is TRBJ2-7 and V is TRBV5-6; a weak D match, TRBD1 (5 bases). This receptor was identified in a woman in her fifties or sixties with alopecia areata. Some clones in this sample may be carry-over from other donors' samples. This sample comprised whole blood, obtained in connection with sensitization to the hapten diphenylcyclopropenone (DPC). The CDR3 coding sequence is TGTGCCAGCAGTTATCCGTCGACAGTCGCCTACGAGCAGTACTTC. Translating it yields CASSYPSTVAYEQYF. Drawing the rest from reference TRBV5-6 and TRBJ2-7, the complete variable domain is DAGVTQSPTHLIKTRGQQVTLRCSPKSGHDTVSWYQQALGQGPQFIFQYYEEEERQRGNFPDRFSGHQFPNYSSELNVNALLLGDSALYLCASSYPSTVAYEQYFGPGTRLTVT.